This T cell receptor beta chain was found in a study of radiotherapy plus CTLA-4 blockade in lung cancer. Study observations and caveats: After radiotherapy and ipilimumab, tumor-derived clones expanded in peripheral blood.

The assay was immunoSEQ multiplex PCR, and TCRdb's table has in-frame clones only and misses some. The table includes approximately 85,000 clones, around 88% detected once. The V end was cut by 0 bases, the J end by 7 bases, with 6 bases between. The CDR3 length is 12 residues. Germline V lookup: CDR1 GTSNPN, CDR2 SVGIG (reference sequence). In regard to this clone: Its antigen is unidentified.

This receptor was taken from a human donor with non-small cell lung cancer who had a partial response to radiotherapy plus ipilimumab. The material sequenced was peripheral blood, taken from a patient treated with radiotherapy plus ipilimumab. J is TRBJ2-2 and V is TRBV30; D is possibly TRBD1 (5 bases). This CDR3 reads CAWSVRGGELFF. The CDR3 nucleotides read TGTGCCTGGAGTGTAAGGGGCGGGGAGCTGTTTTTT. Complete variable domain (other parts from reference TRBV30 and TRBJ2-2): SQTIHQWPATLVQPVGSPLSLECTVEGTSNPNLYWYRQAAGRGLQLLFYSVGIGQISSEVPQNLSASRPQDRQFILSSKKLLLSDSGFYLCAWSVRGGELFFGEGSRLTVL.